The rows below give T cell receptor beta chains drawn from one sample of a study of beta chain features in type 1 diabetes. Generated by immunoSEQ multiplex PCR, the TCRdb table keeps only in-frame clones and is missing some. The data contain under 300,000 clones, about 25% of them singletons. Sequencing was done on a sample of central memory CD4+ T cells from blood. Source of these receptors: a man aged 30 to 45 in good health. The CDR3 runs from the conserved cysteine through the conserved F or W. The order of the fields is J gene, clone size, D gene, V gene, CDR3 protein, CDR3 DNA. D genes are given only for firm matches. Expanded clones get a size class; other rows say once, few or many, or leave the size out.

J: TRBJ1-1; size: few; D: .; V: TRBV19; CDR3: CASSNPGTPNTEAFF; DNA: TGTGCCAGTAGTAACCCCGGGACTCCGAACACTGAAGCTTTCTTT
J: TRBJ2-1; size: few; D: .; V: TRBV29-1; CDR3: CSVDLFLGNEQFF; DNA: TGCAGCGTGGACCTCTTTTTGGGCAATGAGCAGTTCTTC
J: TRBJ1-4; size: .; D: .; V: TRBV6-5; CDR3: CASSSGRPNEKLFF; DNA: TGTGCCAGCAGTTCGGGGCGGCCTAATGAAAAACTGTTTTTT
J: TRBJ1-5; size: .; D: .; V: TRBV2; CDR3: CASSAAREQPQHF; DNA: TGTGCCAGCAGTGCAGCCAGGGAACAGCCCCAGCATTTT
J: TRBJ2-5; size: .; D: .; V: TRBV30; CDR3: CARSGQETQYF; DNA: TGTGCCCGTAGCGGACAAGAGACCCAGTACTTC
J: TRBJ2-5; size: few; D: .; V: TRBV6-1; CDR3: CASSDLAGQETQYF; DNA: TGTGCCAGCAGTGATTTGGCGGGCCAAGAGACCCAGTACTTC
J: TRBJ1-6; size: few; D: TRBD1; V: TRBV7-9; CDR3: CASRSWTGEHSPLHF; DNA: TGTGCCAGCAGATCTTGGACAGGGGAGCATTCACCCCTCCACTTT
J: TRBJ2-1; size: few; D: .; V: TRBV4-3; CDR3: CASSQEGGNEQFF; DNA: TGCGCCAGCAGCCAAGAGGGGGGTAATGAGCAGTTCTTC
J: TRBJ2-1; size: many; D: .; V: TRBV2; CDR3: CASTAARAHNEQFF; DNA: TGTGCCAGCACTGCAGCGCGAGCCCACAATGAGCAGTTCTTC
J: TRBJ2-1; size: few; D: .; V: TRBV28; CDR3: CASYNRGGSYNEQFF; DNA: TGTGCCAGCTATAACAGGGGGGGCTCCTACAATGAGCAGTTCTTC
J: TRBJ2-5; size: .; D: TRBD2; V: TRBV29-1; CDR3: CSVESVVAGAVMGMETQYF; DNA: TGCAGCGTTGAATCGGTGGTAGCGGGAGCCGTGATGGGGATGGAGACCCAGTACTTC
J: TRBJ2-4; size: .; D: TRBD2; V: TRBV11-2; CDR3: CASSPIAGLNIQYF; DNA: TGTGCCAGCAGCCCAATAGCGGGATTGAACATTCAGTACTTC
J: TRBJ1-2; size: .; D: .; V: TRBV4-1; CDR3: CASSQDPRDYGYTF; DNA: TGCGCCAGCAGCCAAGATCCCAGGGACTATGGCTACACCTTC
J: TRBJ2-1; size: .; D: TRBD2; V: TRBV9; CDR3: CASSATSGGANEQFF; DNA: TGTGCCAGCAGCGCAACAAGCGGGGGGGCAAATGAGCAGTTCTTC
J: TRBJ2-5; size: .; D: .; V: TRBV27; CDR3: CASSFSIQETQYF; DNA: TGTGCCAGCAGTTTTTCTATCCAAGAGACCCAGTACTTC
J: TRBJ2-6; size: .; D: TRBD1; V: TRBV4-3; CDR3: CASSPQGANGANVLTF; DNA: TGCGCCAGCAGCCCACAGGGGGCAAATGGGGCCAACGTCCTGACTTTC